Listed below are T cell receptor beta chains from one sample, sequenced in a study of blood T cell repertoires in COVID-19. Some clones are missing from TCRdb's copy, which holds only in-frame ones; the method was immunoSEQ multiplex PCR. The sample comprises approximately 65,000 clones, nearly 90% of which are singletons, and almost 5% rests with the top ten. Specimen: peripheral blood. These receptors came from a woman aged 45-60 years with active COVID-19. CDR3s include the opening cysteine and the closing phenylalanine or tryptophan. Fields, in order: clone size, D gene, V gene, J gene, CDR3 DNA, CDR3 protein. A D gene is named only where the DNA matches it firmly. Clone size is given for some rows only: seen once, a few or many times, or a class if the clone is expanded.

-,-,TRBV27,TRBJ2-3,TGTGCCAGCAGTTTGAGCGTTATAGATACGCAGTATTTT,CASSLSVIDTQYF
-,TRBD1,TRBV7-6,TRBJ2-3,TGTGCCAGCAGCTCTACAGGGGGCCCGGCATCTCGCACAGATACGCAGTATTTT,CASSSTGGPASRTDTQYF
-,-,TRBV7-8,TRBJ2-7,TGTGCCAGCAGTAGACAGGAGTCCTACGAGCAGTACTTC,CASSRQESYEQYF
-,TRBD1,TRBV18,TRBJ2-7,TGTGCCAGCTCACCACCGGGGACAGTCCTCTACGAGCAGTACTTC,CASSPPGTVLYEQYF
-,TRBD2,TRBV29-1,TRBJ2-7,TGCAGCGTTGCTTTGCGGGAGGGCCCCTACGAGCAGTACTTC,CSVALREGPYEQYF
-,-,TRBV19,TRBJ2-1,TGTGCCAGTACCCCTATTCACCTCCTAGCAGATGAGCAGTTCTTC,CASTPIHLLADEQFF
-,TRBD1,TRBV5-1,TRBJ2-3,TGCGCCAGCAGCAACGGACAGGGGGCAGATACGCAGTATTTT,CASSNGQGADTQYF
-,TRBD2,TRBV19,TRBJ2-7,TGTGCCAGTGGGGCACCCTTGGGGACTAGCGGGAGATCCTACGAGCAGTACTTC,CASGAPLGTSGRSYEQYF
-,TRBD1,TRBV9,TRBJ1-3,TGTGCCAGCAGCGTCGTACCTGGGACAGCGGCTGGAAACACCATATATTTT,CASSVVPGTAAGNTIYF
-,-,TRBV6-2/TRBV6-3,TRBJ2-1,TGTGCCAGCAGTGGATGGAGCGGGTTTGATGAGCAGTTCTTC,CASSGWSGFDEQFF
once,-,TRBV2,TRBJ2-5,TGTGCCAATAGCTTAAAAGAGACCCAGTACTTC,CANSLKETQYF
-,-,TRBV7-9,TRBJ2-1,TGTGCCAGCAGCTTTCGCAATGAGCAGTTCTTC,CASSFRNEQFF
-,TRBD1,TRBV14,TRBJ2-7,TGTGCCAGCAGCCAAAAGATCAGGGGGAACAACGAGCAGTACTTC,CASSQKIRGNNEQYF
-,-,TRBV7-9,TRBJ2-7,TGTGCCAGCAGCCAAGGCCCAGCGGCCTCCTACGAGCAGTACTTC,CASSQGPAASYEQYF
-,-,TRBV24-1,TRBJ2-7,TGTGCCACCTGGCGGGATAGGGATGACGAGCAGTACTTC,CATWRDRDDEQYF
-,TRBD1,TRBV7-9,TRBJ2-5,TGTGCCAGCAGCATAGGACAGGGGGCGCTGGGCCAAGAGACCCAGTACTTC,CASSIGQGALGQETQYF
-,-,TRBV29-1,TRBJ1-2,TGCAGCGTTGAAGTTTGGGCAGGGAGGGTGCGCACCTTC,CSVEVWAGRVRTF
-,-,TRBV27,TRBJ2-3,TGTGCCAGCAGTTTATGGCAGGGCACAGATACGCAGTATTTT,CASSLWQGTDTQYF
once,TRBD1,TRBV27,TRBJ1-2,TGTGCCAGCAAACGTTCTAGACAGGGGGCGCAAGGCTACACCTTC,CASKRSRQGAQGYTF
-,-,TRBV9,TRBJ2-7,TGTGCCAGCGCGGAGGCCGAACCATCCTACGAGCAGTACTTC,CASAEAEPSYEQYF
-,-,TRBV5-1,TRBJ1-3,TGCGCCAGCACTCCGACAGGCTCTGGAAACACCATATATTTT,CASTPTGSGNTIYF
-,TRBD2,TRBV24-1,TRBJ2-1,TGTGCCACCAGTGAAACAGGACTAGCGGGAGCTGAGCAGTTCTTC,CATSETGLAGAEQFF
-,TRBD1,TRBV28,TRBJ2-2,TGTGCCAGCAGTTTATATGGCAGGGGGCCAAGCGGGAACACCGGGGAGCTGTTTTTT,CASSLYGRGPSGNTGELFF
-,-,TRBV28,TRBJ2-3,TGTGCCAGCAGTTCTTTTGCCAGGACAGATCGAGATACGCAGTATTTT,CASSSFARTDRDTQYF
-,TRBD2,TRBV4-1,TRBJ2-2,TGCGCCAGCAGCCAAAGTACCCGACTAGCGGTCACCGGGGAGCTGTTTTTT,CASSQSTRLAVTGELFF